These T cell receptor beta chains were read from a single sample in a study of blood T cells in healthy people across ages. MiXCR was run by TCRdb on the 5' RACE reads, yielding one entry per CDR3 protein. The sample carries approximately 580,000 distinct CDR3 sequences, around 24% recorded once. The same sample was also studied in work on T cells of mothers and their children.

Sequenced sample: blood. These receptors were obtained from a boy younger than 18 in good health. CDR3s include the opening cysteine and the closing phenylalanine or tryptophan. Each record gives: J gene, D gene, clone size, V gene, CDR3 DNA, CDR3 protein. A D gene is named only where the DNA matches it firmly. The size of a clone is reported for some rows only, either as once, few or many, or as a class for expanded clones.

>TRBJ2-3|NA|NA|TRBV12-3/TRBV12-4
TGTGCCAGCAGTTTATATACGGGGGCTTTCACAGATACGCAGTATTTT
CASSLYTGAFTDTQYF
>TRBJ2-5|TRBD1|few|TRBV27
TGTGCCAGCAGCATACAGGGGGGAGAGACCCAGTACTTC
CASSIQGGETQYF
>TRBJ2-7|TRBD1|NA|TRBV7-9
TGTGCCAGCAGCTTCGCCAGGGGGCTCGAGCAGTACTTC
CASSFARGLEQYF
>TRBJ2-6|NA|NA|TRBV6-2/TRBV6-3
TGTGCCGCTCGGGGGAGCTCTGGGGCCAACGTCCTGACTTTC
CAARGSSGANVLTF
>TRBJ2-3|TRBD2|NA|TRBV9
TGTGCCAGCAGCGCCTTAGCGGGAGGAAGCACAGATACGCAGTATTTT
CASSALAGGSTDTQYF
>TRBJ1-1|NA|few|TRBV4-1
TGCGCCAGCAGCCTTCCGGACGGTGAAGCTTTCTTT
CASSLPDGEAFF
>TRBJ2-7|NA|NA|TRBV6-5
TGTGCCAGCAGTTATGGGGGGCCTCTGTACGAGCAGTACTTC
CASSYGGPLYEQYF
>TRBJ2-5|NA|NA|TRBV12-3/TRBV12-4
TGTGCCAGCACTATCGACAGGTATAGCCTCGACCAAGAGACCCGGTACTTC
CASTIDRYSLDQETRYF
>TRBJ2-7|TRBD1|NA|TRBV6-2/TRBV6-3
TGTGCCAGCGGTTATACCGGGACAGGGGGCGACGAGCAGTACTTC
CASGYTGTGGDEQYF
>TRBJ2-1|NA|NA|TRBV7-3
TGTGCCAGCAGCTTAACCCAGGGTTCGGGTGAGCAGTTCTTC
CASSLTQGSGEQFF
>TRBJ2-2|NA|NA|TRBV6-1
TGTGCCAGCAGACCAGGGGTATTTGGCACCGGGGAGCTGTTTTTT
CASRPGVFGTGELFF
>TRBJ1-2|TRBD1|few|TRBV20-1
TGCAGTGCAAGACAGGGGAACTATGGCTACACCTTC
CSARQGNYGYTF
>TRBJ2-3|NA|NA|TRBV2
TGTGCCAGCAGTGGCCTAAACACAGATACGCAGTATTTT
CASSGLNTDTQYF
>TRBJ1-1|NA|few|TRBV30
TGTGCCTGCGCCCAAAACACTGAAGCTTTCTTT
CACAQNTEAFF
>TRBJ2-1|TRBD2|few|TRBV29-1
TGCAGCGTGGAACTACTAGCGGGGTTCGACAATGAGCAGTTCTTC
CSVELLAGFDNEQFF
>TRBJ2-1|NA|few|TRBV30
TGTGCCTGGACCCAACAGGGTTCCTACAATGAGCAGTTCTTC
CAWTQQGSYNEQFF
>TRBJ2-3|TRBD2|many|TRBV6-4
TGTGCCAGCAGTGACAGCGGGGGGGGCACAGATACGCAGTATTTT
CASSDSGGGTDTQYF
>TRBJ2-7|NA|NA|TRBV4-3
TGCGCCAGCAGCCAAGATCTCGTGCTAGCGTCTGAGCAGTACTTC
CASSQDLVLASEQYF
>TRBJ2-2|TRBD2|NA|TRBV16
TGTGCCAGCAGCCAAAAGCGGGAGGCCGGGGAGCTGTTTTTT
CASSQKREAGELFF
>TRBJ2-3|NA|few|TRBV10-3
TGTGCCATCAGTGAGTCGGGGGTAGGAGGTTACACAGATACGCAGTATTTT
CAISESGVGGYTDTQYF
>TRBJ1-4|NA|NA|TRBV18
TGTGCCAGCTCACCCCTACGGACGGCGAATGAAAAACTGTTTTTT
CASSPLRTANEKLFF
>TRBJ2-7|NA|few|TRBV14
TGTGCCAGCAGCCAAGATATAACAGCTTACGAGCAGTACTTC
CASSQDITAYEQYF
>TRBJ2-2|NA|NA|TRBV29-1
TGCAGCGTTGCAAAGTCAAGTGACACCGGGGAGCTGTTTTTT
CSVAKSSDTGELFF
>TRBJ2-5|TRBD2|many|TRBV2
TGTGCCAGCCTAGCTAGCGGGAGAATAAAAGAGACCCAGTACTTC
CASLASGRIKETQYF
>TRBJ1-1|NA|NA|TRBV19
TGTGCCAGTAGTATATGGTCCAGTGAAGCTTTCTTT
CASSIWSSEAFF
>TRBJ1-2|TRBD1|NA|TRBV28
TGTGCCAGCAGTGCACCGGGACAGGCCTATGGCTACACCTTC
CASSAPGQAYGYTF
>TRBJ1-2|NA|few|TRBV4-1
TGCGCCAGCACCCCCGGGTTGACTAACTATGGCTACACCTTC
CASTPGLTNYGYTF
>TRBJ2-7|NA|few|TRBV9
TGTGCCAGCAGCGTAGCAGGGTTCCCCTACGAGCAGTACTTC
CASSVAGFPYEQYF
>TRBJ2-6|NA|NA|TRBV4-2
TGTGCCAGCAGCCAAGATAAATACTCTGGGGCCAACGTCCTGACTTTC
CASSQDKYSGANVLTF
>TRBJ2-7|NA|NA|TRBV29-1
TGCAGCGTTGGAGACACAGGATACGAGCAGTACTTC
CSVGDTGYEQYF
>TRBJ2-1|NA|NA|TRBV6-1
TGTGCCAGCAGTGAAGCGGGCAGGGTCTATGAGCAGTTCTTC
CASSEAGRVYEQFF
>TRBJ2-7|TRBD1|NA|TRBV5-1
TGCGCCAGCAGTTTGGACAGGGGGTACAACGAGCAGTACTTC
CASSLDRGYNEQYF
>TRBJ1-4|NA|NA|TRBV28
TGTGCCAGCAGTTTATGGGGACGTATTAATGAAAAACTGTTTTTT
CASSLWGRINEKLFF
>TRBJ2-1|TRBD2|NA|TRBV28
TGTGCCAGCAGTTTGCCCTTAGCGGGACCCCCCTACAATGAGCAGTTCTTC
CASSLPLAGPPYNEQFF
>TRBJ2-3|NA|many|TRBV20-1
TGCAGTGGTAGAGGGTCAACAGATACGCAGTATTTT
CSGRGSTDTQYF
>TRBJ2-3|TRBD2|NA|TRBV29-1
TGCAGCGTTGAATCTAGCGGGGGGCCGAGCACAGATACGCAGTATTTT
CSVESSGGPSTDTQYF
>TRBJ2-6|TRBD1|NA|TRBV4-3
TGCGCCAGCAGCCAAGGATGGGGACAGGGCCCCAACGTCCTGACTTTC
CASSQGWGQGPNVLTF
>TRBJ2-5|TRBD2|many|TRBV29-1
TGCAGCGTTGCAGGGACTAGCGGGGCGGAGACCCAGTACTTC
CSVAGTSGAETQYF
>TRBJ2-1|NA|NA|TRBV6-5
TGTGCTAGCAGTTACTCCGGGCAAGGCAATGAGCAGTTCTTC
CASSYSGQGNEQFF
>TRBJ2-5|NA|NA|TRBV29-1
TGCAGCGTTGCCTTGGAGCTTGAGACCCAGTACTTC
CSVALELETQYF
>TRBJ1-6|TRBD1|NA|TRBV7-2
TGTGCCAGCACCACCGTGGGACAGGGATTAAATTCACCCCTCCACTTT
CASTTVGQGLNSPLHF
>TRBJ2-5|TRBD2|few|TRBV19
TGTGCCAGTAGTAGCCTAGCGGGGGTCCAAGAGACCCAGTACTTC
CASSSLAGVQETQYF
>TRBJ1-4|TRBD1|few|TRBV5-1
TGCGCCAGCAGCCGTGGGACAGACGGGGATGAAAAACTGTTTTTT
CASSRGTDGDEKLFF
>TRBJ2-3|NA|NA|TRBV12-3/TRBV12-4
TGTGCCAGCAGTTCTAGAGACACCCATGGGGGCACAGATACGCAGTATTTT
CASSSRDTHGGTDTQYF
>TRBJ2-3|NA|NA|TRBV4-3
TGCGCCAGCAGCCAAGAGGCCAGCCGCCCTTACACAGATACGCAGTATTTT
CASSQEASRPYTDTQYF
>TRBJ1-6|TRBD1|NA|TRBV19
TGTGCCACCGCCCCGGGACAGGATGATTCACCCCTCCACTTT
CATAPGQDDSPLHF
>TRBJ2-7|TRBD1|few|TRBV11-1
TGTGCCAGCAGCTTATTGGGACAGCACCGGGACACGCACGACGAGCAGTACTTC
CASSLLGQHRDTHDEQYF
>TRBJ1-1|NA|NA|TRBV25-1
TGTGCCAGCAGTGAATTTCTGGCAGTCGATTTGAACACTGAAGCTTTCTTT
CASSEFLAVDLNTEAFF
>TRBJ2-2|TRBD2|NA|TRBV7-9
TGTGCCCCCGGCGGGAGGATTACCGGGGAGCTGTTTTTT
CAPGGRITGELFF
>TRBJ2-7|NA|NA|TRBV7-8
TGTGCCAGCAGCTTAGGGGTTGGCTCCTACGAGCAGTACTTC
CASSLGVGSYEQYF
>TRBJ2-7|NA|NA|TRBV28
TGTGCCAGCAGTTTAACGAGACTAGGGGGATACGAGCAGTACTTC
CASSLTRLGGYEQYF